Here is one TCR beta chain with its context. Its antigen remains unknown. Germline and junction disagree at one end, which may indicate a read error. The data originate from a study of T cells in Graves' hyperthyroidism and ophthalmopathy. The germline V gene encodes CDR1 SNHLY and CDR2 FYNNEI. The CDR3 consists of 9 residues. The investigators amplified TCR beta CDR3 regions from RNA transcripts. First-round RT-PCR with HTBI primers amplified the TCR CDR3 region. Using its own MiXCR run on the multiplex PCR reads, TCRdb lists one record per CDR3 protein. This table holds roughly 57,000 distinct CDR3 sequences, about 53% found once. Broader study findings: Onset of ophthalmopathy came a median approximately 6 months after the model predicted it.

The chain combines TRBV2 with TRBJ1-5, with TRBD1 matching 8 bases. The sequenced material came from blood. The clonotype originates from a woman between 55 and 75 years old with Graves' ophthalmopathy. CDR3 in amino acids: CASSEDRAF. The CDR3 region has the DNA TGTGCCAGCAGTGAGGACAGGGCCTTT.